Listed below are T cell receptor beta chains from one sample, sequenced in a study of technical replicates of blood from several donors. Clones were sequenced by immunoSEQ multiplex PCR, and TCRdb holds only the in-frame ones, with some missing. The table records fewer than 15,000 clones, around 93% of them present only once. Specimen: PBMCs. All receptors derive from a human donor in good health. CDR3s leave out the opening cysteine and the closing phenylalanine or tryptophan. The order of the fields is CDR3 protein, V gene, J gene, clone size, CDR3 length. Some rows have no size entry. The others give once, few or many, or a class for an expanded clone.

cdr3_aa: AWNRGTTYEQY
v_call: TRBV30
j_call: TRBJ2-7
clone_size: NA
cdr3_length: 11

cdr3_aa: ASSGTGGTQPQH
v_call: TRBV27
j_call: TRBJ1-5
clone_size: NA
cdr3_length: 12

cdr3_aa: ASSLVGNGANVLT
v_call: TRBV7-3
j_call: TRBJ2-6
clone_size: NA
cdr3_length: 13

cdr3_aa: ASIQYNTEAF
v_call: TRBV28
j_call: TRBJ1-1
clone_size: NA
cdr3_length: 10

cdr3_aa: ASTKEDTGNTIY
v_call: TRBV9
j_call: TRBJ1-3
clone_size: once
cdr3_length: 12

cdr3_aa: ASSLEGQGDTQY
v_call: TRBV5-5
j_call: TRBJ2-3
clone_size: NA
cdr3_length: 12

cdr3_aa: ASSQSTGVNEQF
v_call: TRBV4-1
j_call: TRBJ2-1
clone_size: NA
cdr3_length: 12

cdr3_aa: ASSLASGSVGETQY
v_call: TRBV5-1
j_call: TRBJ2-5
clone_size: NA
cdr3_length: 14

cdr3_aa: ASSQDPRFYNEQF
v_call: TRBV4-2
j_call: TRBJ2-1
clone_size: NA
cdr3_length: 13

cdr3_aa: ASSPIAGGPSETQY
v_call: TRBV7-9
j_call: TRBJ2-5
clone_size: NA
cdr3_length: 14

cdr3_aa: ASSIVGLAGMNEQF
v_call: TRBV19
j_call: TRBJ2-1
clone_size: NA
cdr3_length: 14

cdr3_aa: ASSQLAGAVHEQF
v_call: TRBV5-1
j_call: TRBJ2-1
clone_size: NA
cdr3_length: 13

cdr3_aa: ASSPGGLRNEQF
v_call: TRBV5-1
j_call: TRBJ2-1
clone_size: NA
cdr3_length: 12

cdr3_aa: ASSFPGQGPEKLF
v_call: TRBV10-2
j_call: TRBJ1-4
clone_size: NA
cdr3_length: 13

cdr3_aa: AISPGEAPYEQY
v_call: TRBV10-3
j_call: TRBJ2-7
clone_size: NA
cdr3_length: 12

cdr3_aa: ASSLQNYGYT
v_call: TRBV5-6
j_call: TRBJ1-2
clone_size: NA
cdr3_length: 10

cdr3_aa: ASSSLLGTEVHEQY
v_call: TRBV7-6
j_call: TRBJ2-7
clone_size: NA
cdr3_length: 14

cdr3_aa: ASSKGGGRFLGTDTQY
v_call: TRBV9
j_call: TRBJ2-3
clone_size: NA
cdr3_length: 16

cdr3_aa: ASSPDRVGETQY
v_call: TRBV7-7
j_call: TRBJ2-5
clone_size: NA
cdr3_length: 12

cdr3_aa: ASRLGQPGQLNTEAF
v_call: TRBV12-2
j_call: TRBJ1-1
clone_size: NA
cdr3_length: 15

cdr3_aa: ASRRQGATNEKLF
v_call: TRBV6-5
j_call: TRBJ1-4
clone_size: NA
cdr3_length: 13

cdr3_aa: ASSLTGTNEKLF
v_call: TRBV5-6
j_call: TRBJ1-4
clone_size: NA
cdr3_length: 12

cdr3_aa: ASKIGGGVYGYT
v_call: TRBV6-5
j_call: TRBJ1-2
clone_size: NA
cdr3_length: 12

cdr3_aa: SVTPGTEYGYT
v_call: TRBV29-1
j_call: TRBJ1-2
clone_size: once
cdr3_length: 11

cdr3_aa: ASRVTGRPFGWYGYT
v_call: TRBV12-2
j_call: TRBJ1-2
clone_size: once
cdr3_length: 15

cdr3_aa: AWSENSGTQPQH
v_call: TRBV30
j_call: TRBJ1-5
clone_size: NA
cdr3_length: 12

cdr3_aa: AISGPGQGLETQY
v_call: TRBV10-3
j_call: TRBJ2-5
clone_size: NA
cdr3_length: 13

cdr3_aa: ASSLAGGPDTQY
v_call: TRBV11-2
j_call: TRBJ2-3
clone_size: NA
cdr3_length: 12

cdr3_aa: ASSFRGQETQY
v_call: TRBV7-8
j_call: TRBJ2-5
clone_size: NA
cdr3_length: 11

cdr3_aa: ASKMEGRGHYGYT
v_call: TRBV19
j_call: TRBJ1-2
clone_size: NA
cdr3_length: 13

cdr3_aa: ASSEGLAGTYEQY
v_call: TRBV19
j_call: TRBJ2-7
clone_size: NA
cdr3_length: 13

cdr3_aa: ASSKLKGVLSTDTQY
v_call: TRBV25-1
j_call: TRBJ2-3
clone_size: NA
cdr3_length: 15

cdr3_aa: ASSPRLAGEATDTQY
v_call: TRBV27
j_call: TRBJ2-3
clone_size: NA
cdr3_length: 15

cdr3_aa: ASDRLRSYEQY
v_call: TRBV2
j_call: TRBJ2-7
clone_size: NA
cdr3_length: 11

cdr3_aa: ASSTDRNTGELF
v_call: TRBV19
j_call: TRBJ2-2
clone_size: once
cdr3_length: 12

cdr3_aa: ASSYMLAGPYTDTQY
v_call: TRBV7-9
j_call: TRBJ2-3
clone_size: NA
cdr3_length: 15

cdr3_aa: ASSIVAGSETQY
v_call: TRBV19
j_call: TRBJ2-5
clone_size: NA
cdr3_length: 12

cdr3_aa: ASSSESGLGTEAF
v_call: TRBV5-1
j_call: TRBJ1-1
clone_size: NA
cdr3_length: 13